The 20 T cell receptor beta chains presented below share a single source sample, sequenced in a study of cytomegalovirus exposure and HLA in healthy donors. PCR used 60 Vbeta primers and 13 Jbeta primers. This table comes from immunoSEQ multiplex PCR, and its TCRdb copy is limited to in-frame clones, with some not included. This repertoire shows approximately 180,000 clones, about 72% found once; its top ten account for over 2%. The sample comprised PBMCs. The receptors derive from a human donor in good health.

The CDR3 sequence: CASSEYREGTEAFF. The DNA for the CDR3 is TGTGCCAGCAGTGAATACCGGGAGGGCACTGAAGCTTTCTTT. The gene calls are TRBV25-1 and TRBJ1-1; no reliable D call. The CDR3 runs 14 residues. The ends were cut back, 0 bases at V and 4 bases at J, with 9 bases in the middle. Germline V gene sequence: CDR1 MGHDK, CDR2 SYGVNS.

The table lists this clone with a few counts. The chain carries TRBV6-5 and TRBJ1-2; possible D gene TRBD1, 5 bases. V was shortened by 10 bases and J by 8 bases, with 14 bases between the two germline ends. CDR3 length: 11 residues. Germline V CDR1 and CDR2: MNHEY, SVGAGI. The DNA of the CDR3 is TGTGCCACCAGGGCAGGTCGGGGCTACACCTTC. It is translated as CATRAGRGYTF.

This chain links TRBV5-4 with TRBJ2-7; D may be TRBD1 (6 bases). The CDR3 length is 15 residues. Germline CDR1 SGHNT, CDR2 YYREEE (reference sequence). The ends were cut back, 3 bases at V and 0 bases at J, with 13 bases in the middle. The DNA for the CDR3 is TGTGCCAGCAGCTGGGACACAGGGAACTCCTACGAGCAGTACTTC. This encodes CASSWDTGNSYEQYF.

Points on this clone: Compared with germline, one end of the junction differs, possibly owing to a read error. The V gene is TRBV7-9, the J gene TRBJ1-2, with D unclear. The CDR3 sequence is 13 residues long. Looked up from germline, CDR1 is SEHNR and CDR2 is FQNEAQ (reference sequence). The CDR3 DNA is TGTTCCAGCAGCTTAGGTGGGAGCTATGGCTACACCTTC. It yields the protein CSSSLGGSYGYTF.

The chain is built from TRBV9 and TRBJ1-6; TRBD1 is a possible D gene (6 bases). CDR3 length: 17 amino acids. V dropped 3 bases and J dropped 1 base, with 14 bases sitting between them. The germline gives CDR1 SGDLS, CDR2 YYNGEE. The DNA for the CDR3 is TGTGCCAGCAGCGAACGGACAGCACAATCCTATAATTCACCCCTCCACTTT. Translating gives CASSERTAQSYNSPLHF.

V and J are TRBV5-1 and TRBJ1-2, with D unresolved. Germline CDR1 is SGHRS and CDR2 is YFSETQ. Between the trimmed V and J ends, which lost 0 bases and 4 bases, there was a span of 13 bases. This CDR3 spans 15 amino acids. CDR3 loop: CASSLEPEIPYGYTF. CDR3 sequence (DNA): TGCGCCAGCAGCTTGGAACCTGAGATCCCCTATGGCTACACCTTC.

Comment on this clone: Because it lacks the conserved phenylalanine or tryptophan at the end, this CDR3 is likely a read error. This chain links TRBV9 with TRBJ1-4; TRBD1 matches at 9 bases. Trimming removed 3 bases from V and 8 bases from J; junction bases left unmatched: 8. Germline V gives CDR1 SGDLS, CDR2 YYNGEE. CDR3 size: 15 residues. In nucleotides, the CDR3 is TGTGCCAGCAGCGCCTCCGGGACAGGGTGGGAAAAACTGTTTTCT. The encoded protein is CASSASGTGWEKLFS.

The chain is built from TRBV6-6 and TRBJ2-3, with D possibly being TRBD2 (5 bases). The CDR3 contains 13 residues. Trimming cost V 11 bases and J 3 bases, with 15 bases left between them. The germline gives CDR1 MNHNY, CDR2 SVGAGI (reference sequence). The CDR3 sequence: CASSGEGTDTQYF. The CDR3 coding sequence is TGTGCCTCCTCCGGGGAAGGAACAGATACGCAGTATTTT.

The J gene is TRBJ1-1, the V gene TRBV18, with a weak D call TRBD1 (6 bases). The germline V gene encodes CDR1 KGHSH and CDR2 LQKENI. The CDR3 is made up of 16 amino acids. With 3 bases removed from V and 0 bases from J, the gap between germline ends came to 14 bases. In DNA, the CDR3 is TGTGCCAGCTCACCCTCGGGAGGGGGTATGAACACTGAAGCTTTCTTT. Translating gives CASSPSGGGMNTEAFF.

This clone was seen a single time. The chain has TRBV6-1 and TRBJ1-4; D uncertain. V shed 7 bases and J shed 5 bases, with 11 bases lying between them. CDR3 length: 13 residues. Per the germline V gene, CDR1 is MNHNS and CDR2 is SASEGT. The CDR3 is CASNQPTNEKLFF. DNA of the CDR3: TGTGCCAGCAATCAACCGACAAATGAAAAACTGTTTTTT.

The chain employs TRBV5-6 and TRBJ2-7; TRBD1 might be the D (6 bases). CDR1 and CDR2 (germline): SGHDT, YYEEEE. The CDR3 loop spans 15 amino acids. V was clipped by 5 bases and J by 0 bases, with 15 bases between them. The DNA of the CDR3 is TGTGCCAGCAGACTCACAGGGATCAGCTCCTACGAGCAGTACTTC. The encoded protein is CASRLTGISSYEQYF.

V is TRBV6-1 and J is TRBJ1-1, with 7 bases that match TRBD1. Trimming cost V 9 bases and J 7 bases; bases outside gene matches: 8. Germline CDR1 MNHNS, CDR2 SASEGT. CDR3 size: 12 residues. For the CDR3, the DNA is TGTGCCAGTTCGACAGGGCGATGTGAAGCTTTCTTT. Translated: CASSTGRCEAFF.

CDR3 sequence (DNA): TGTGCCAGCAGCTCCGGCGGGGGCCCTGGAAACACCATATATTTT. Residues: CASSSGGGPGNTIYF. The rearrangement links TRBV7-3 to TRBJ1-3; perhaps TRBD1 as D (6 bases). This CDR3 has 15 residues. Germline CDR1 reads SGHTA; CDR2 reads FQGTGA. Trimming stripped 4 bases from V and 2 bases from J, with 12 bases between.

The chain is built from TRBV6-1 and TRBJ2-7, with D possibly matching TRBD1 (6 bases). CDR3 length equals 15 residues. V was pared by 8 bases and J by 1 base, with 18 bases between. Germline loops: CDR1 MNHNS, CDR2 SASEGT. CDR3 sequence (DNA): TGTGCCAGCTGGGATTATGACAGGCGATCCTACGAGCAGTACTTC. Translating gives CASWDYDRRSYEQYF.

The chain couples TRBV10-3 to TRBJ2-7; 8 positions match TRBD2. The CDR3 consists of 13 residues. Germline trimming cut 4 bases from V and 4 bases from J; bases unmatched to any gene: 3. Germline V gene lookup returns CDR1 ENHRY and CDR2 SYGVKD. CDR3 loop: CAISGGGGYEQYF. CDR3 DNA: TGTGCCATCAGTGGAGGCGGGGGGTACGAGCAGTACTTC.

In the case of this clone: Germline and junction disagree at one end, which may indicate a read error. The chain joins TRBV7-9 to TRBJ2-7; 8 bases agree with TRBD2. The CDR3 loop spans 18 amino acids. Germline V lookup: CDR1 SEHNR, CDR2 FQNEAQ (reference sequence). The CDR3 bases are TGTTCCAGCAGCTTCCACCGGGGGGGAAGGATCGGCTCCTACGAGCAGTACTTC. Its protein product is CSSSFHRGGRIGSYEQYF.

CDR3 protein: CASRTFEAFF. The CDR3 DNA reads TGTGCCAGCAGGACATTTGAAGCTTTCTTT. V is TRBV6-5 and J is TRBJ1-1; D ambiguous. Looked up from germline, CDR1 is MNHEY and CDR2 is SVGAGI. CDR3 length equals 10 residues. Trimming left V 6 bases short and J 7 bases short, with 6 bases between.

This clone has just one count. This chain uses TRBV13 with TRBJ1-1; D is ambiguous. The V end was cut by 1 base, the J end by 7 bases, with 7 bases between. This CDR3 has 12 amino acids. Germline V CDR1 and CDR2: PRHDT, FYEKMQ (reference sequence). CDR3 residues: CASSLARVEAFF. CDR3 DNA: TGTGCCAGCAGCTTAGCGCGGGTTGAAGCTTTCTTT.

This clone was recorded a few times. The rearrangement uses TRBV10-3 and TRBJ2-7, with D maybe TRBD1 (5 bases). The CDR3 contains 12 residues. Trimming shortened V by 1 base and J by 6 bases, and 7 bases separated the two germline ends. Germline V gene lookup returns CDR1 ENHRY and CDR2 SYGVKD. The CDR3 spells CAISELGAEQYF. The CDR3 region has the DNA TGTGCCATCAGTGAGTTAGGGGCCGAGCAGTACTTC.

Points on this clone: A read error is possible here, since a much larger clone lies one base away. Distinct nucleotide sequences in the sample also encode this CDR3. The CDR3, as DNA: TGTGCCAGCAGCTTCGGACAGGTCTACGAGCAGTACTTC. This gives the protein CASSFGQVYEQYF. The chain uses TRBV11-2 and TRBJ2-7; 7 positions match TRBD1. Germline CDR1 SGHAT, CDR2 FQNNGV. J lost 3 bases, V lost 3 bases, and 2 bases had no gene match. The CDR3 is 13 amino acids.